This T cell receptor beta chain was retrieved from a study of blood T cell repertoires in COVID-19. This clone was counted a few times. The protocol was immunoSEQ multiplex PCR, while the TCRdb copy is restricted to in-frame clones and leaves out a portion. The data contain about 140,000 clones, roughly 82% of them singletons. Sequenced sample: peripheral blood. This sequence originates from an elderly man with acute or convalescent COVID-19.

As DNA, the CDR3 is TGTGCAAGTCGCTTCCCTCGGGGTTGCGGGGTGAGCTCCTACGAGCAGTACTTC. This gives the protein CASRFPRGCGVSSYEQYF. The V gene is TRBV12-2, the J gene TRBJ2-7; the DNA was not used to check the table's D call, TRBD2. TRBV12-2 is noted as a pseudogene. This CDR3 has 18 amino acids.